This T cell receptor beta chain stems from a study of T cell repertoires in aging, cancer and after chemotherapy (dated 2019 in TCRdb). Regarding the research as a whole: Six donor age groups were covered, ranging from 30 or younger up to 70 or older, and each group contained at least three individuals. Healthy donor control TCR repertoires were recorded over several months to years and showed clear clonal overlap across re-sampling. The full dataset contained millions of TCR reads. Peripheral blood TCR beta repertoires from healthy donors and cancer patients were profiled to examine immunoaging and T cell reconstitution after chemotherapy. Alongside fewer than 100 healthy donors serving as a reference group, the cohort included some 210 cancer patients, of whom more than 85 had hematological cancers and more than 120 had solid cancers. Results the study describes overall, beyond this receptor: In healthy donors, the decline in TCR diversity with age was mainly explained by loss of richness, whereas in cancer patients loss of evenness was also found to contribute. Significantly lower blood TCR diversity and higher clonality were observed in untreated patients with hematological or solid cancers than in age-matched healthy donors. The authors noted that the repertoire data do not allow conclusions about immunological memory after chemotherapy. An increase in median generation probability over the chemotherapy interval was observed in both cancer cohorts, suggesting that the repertoire was reconstituted through rebound thymic output.

The germline V gene supplies CDR1 SGHDN and CDR2 FVKESK. The junction carries 15 bases between V and J, which are trimmed by 0 bases and 2 bases respectively. From its cysteine to its phenylalanine, the CDR3 spans 17 amino acids. Only CDR3 DNA is held: 51 bases, read in frame from base 1. Rearranged TRB sequences spanning V, D and J segments were amplified in a multiplex touch-down PCR with a mixed TRB-A/B primer pool. Two consecutive PCR reactions with Phusion HS II polymerase added Illumina adapters and sample indices to the amplicons. After gel purification with the NucleoSpin Gel and PCR Clean-up kit, the amplicons were checked using Qubit and an Agilent 2100 Bioanalyzer. The libraries were sequenced on an Illumina MiSeq with 600-cycle, single-indexed, paired-end runs. Regarding the original processing steps: TRB sequences were processed with MiXCR versions 2.12 and 3.0.5. Each unique CDR3 nucleotide sequence counted as one clone, and only productive sequences with at least two reads were retained. Shannon diversity, evenness, clonality (one minus evenness), and alpha-parameterized diversity profiles from alpha 0 to 5 were included as repertoire metrics. Generation probabilities of clones in paired pre- and post-chemotherapy samples were computed with the IGoR algorithm. TCRdb itself trimmed the public reads at Q25 with fastp, ran MiXCR and retained productive beta chains. Each entry merges the rows of one CDR3 protein and shows their most common DNA and genes. TCRdb's processing, not the study's, gives the V and J calls here. Present in this sample are around 6,400 distinct CDR3 sequences, less than 30% of which were seen just once. The ten largest make up about 6.6% of the sample.

TCR beta rearrangements were amplified from genomic DNA extracted from peripheral blood rather than from sorted cells or RNA. Worth noting for this clonotype: This receptor's antigen is unknown. There are no base qualities to consult, and no much larger clone falls within one base.

The TCR was taken from a human donor in good health. The sequenced material came from blood. This chain is built from TRBV14 and TRBJ2-3; a tentative D match to TRBD1 spans 6 bases. In nucleotide form, the sequence is TGTGCCAGCAGCCAAGAATCGGGACAAACCTACACAGATACGCAGTATTTT. It codes for CASSQESGQTYTDTQYF.